This T cell receptor beta chain was captured by sequencing in a study of blood T cell repertoires in COVID-19. As processed by the authors: Estimation of nucleated cell counts relied on the amplification of reference gene primers. Some clones are missing from TCRdb's copy, which holds only in-frame ones; the method was immunoSEQ multiplex PCR. The V and J calls and the clone size are those of that table, but D and trimming were determined from the DNA. This table holds tens of thousands of clones, roughly 79% found once. Seattle's enrolled individuals joined amid active infection and were then monitored longitudinally. The CDR3 runs 12 residues. Germline CDR1 is SGHTA and CDR2 is FQGNSA. V was pared by 9 bases and J by 6 bases, with 15 bases between.

Sample: peripheral blood. This clonotype originated in a man older than 75 with COVID-19, enrolled during active disease. This chain links TRBV7-2 with TRBJ2-7, with D perhaps matching TRBD2 (5 bases). In DNA, the CDR3 is TGTGCCAGTAACTCACTAGTTTCCGAGCAGTACTTC. Its protein product is CASNSLVSEQYF.